One sample yielded the 9 T cell receptor beta chains listed below, sequenced in a study of Ad26.COV2.S vaccination and SARS-CoV-2 variants (dated by TCRdb to the early 2020s). The library was obtained by the immunoSEQ multiplex PCR assay. Not all clones reach the TCRdb copy of this immuneACCESS table, which keeps in-frame sequences only. Checked studies attribute under half of the gap to unresolved V genes and leave the rest unexplained. The sample includes some 320,000 clones, with more than 70% observed a single time. Of the sample, approximately 2% is held by the ten largest clones. The sample's treatment or condition label, in plain terms: roughly 18 received Ad26.COV2.S at low or high dose, single or two shots; 5 received placebo; per-sample allocation not given. Repertoires of vaccine and placebo recipients were sequenced from samples collected on day 63 after the first injection. The sequences come from peripheral blood, collected in a trial of Ad26.COV2.S vaccine versus placebo. The receptors were sampled from a person aged 18-65 years who received the Ad26.COV2.S COVID-19 vaccine or a placebo.

The chain is built from TRBV3-1 (or the pseudogene TRBV3-2) and TRBJ2-5; no clear D gene. This CDR3 region has 13 residues. Trimming stripped 0 bases from V and 5 bases from J, with 7 bases between. CDR1 LGHDT and CDR2 YNNKEL come from the germline V gene (reference sequence). Here the CDR3 reads CASSQEDLETQYF. The CDR3 DNA reads as TGTGCCAGCAGCCAAGAGGACCTTGAGACCCAGTACTTC.

The V call is TRBV7-9, the J call TRBJ1-1; 10 bases are a match to TRBD1. Losses at the gene ends were 2 bases for V and 11 bases for J; bases not matched to a gene: 8. Germline V gives CDR1 SEHNR, CDR2 FQNEAQ (reference sequence). This CDR3 comprises 14 residues. The CDR3 coding sequence is TGTGCCAGCAGCTTAAAGGACAGGGGGAGGCTGGCTTTCTTT. It yields the protein CASSLKDRGRLAFF.

This clone was counted once. The rearrangement joins TRBV29-1 to TRBJ2-3; D is tentatively TRBD1 or TRBD2 (5 bases each). V gave up 0 bases and J gave up 3 bases, with 7 bases separating them. The CDR3 contains 13 residues. Germline V gene lookup returns CDR1 SQVTM and CDR2 ANQGSEA. The CDR3 coding sequence is TGCAGCGTTGAAGAGGGGACGACAGATACGCAGTATTTT. As protein: CSVEEGTTDTQYF.

The chain uses TRBV7-2 and TRBJ2-1; no definite D call. Germline lookup yields CDR1 SGHTA and CDR2 FQGNSA. V was cut by 5 bases and J by 0 bases, with 11 bases left in between. The CDR3 covers 15 residues. The CDR3 sequence: CASSAGPSSYNEQFF. Written as DNA, the CDR3 is TGTGCCAGCAGCGCAGGCCCGAGCTCCTACAATGAGCAGTTCTTC.

The chain combines TRBV29-1 with TRBJ2-5; unclear D gene. This CDR3 spans 11 amino acids. Germline values: CDR1 SQVTM, CDR2 ANQGSEA. Trimming stripped 7 bases from V and 5 bases from J, with 11 bases between. The CDR3, as DNA: TGCAGCGCGGCTTATAGGGAGACCCAGTACTTC. Residues: CSAAYRETQYF.

The chain joins TRBV4-3 to TRBJ1-1, with D unresolved. CDR1 LGHNA and CDR2 YSLEER come from the germline V gene. The CDR3 runs 16 residues. V lost 0 bases and J 0 bases, leaving 11 bases between the germline ends. The CDR3 is CASSQDILYMNTEAFF. CDR3 sequence (DNA): TGCGCCAGCAGCCAAGATATTTTATATATGAACACTGAAGCTTTCTTT.

The V gene is TRBV10-3, the J gene TRBJ2-1; D not certain. Germline CDR1 reads ENHRY; CDR2 reads SYGVKD. Between the trimmed V and J ends, which lost 7 bases and 6 bases, there was a span of 7 bases. The CDR3 is 11 amino acids. The DNA of the CDR3 is TGTGCCATCAAAGCTACCAATGAGCAGTTCTTC. Protein sequence: CAIKATNEQFF.

The rearrangement uses TRBV6-4 and TRBJ1-3, with D unresolved. The CDR3 has 14 amino acids. The germline CDR1 and CDR2 sequences are MRHNA and SNTAGT. Between the trimmed V and J ends, which lost 2 bases and 0 bases, there was a span of 5 bases. The CDR3 protein is CASSDPSSGNTIYF. The CDR3 DNA reads as TGTGCCAGCAGTGACCCCTCCTCTGGAAACACCATATATTTT.

The V and J genes are TRBV10-3 and TRBJ1-6, with 7 bases identical to TRBD1. The CDR3 has 17 amino acids. Germline V CDR1 and CDR2: ENHRY, SYGVKD. V gave up 3 bases and J gave up 5 bases; unmatched junction bases: 10. The CDR3 protein is CAISDWDSGKNNSPLHF. DNA for the CDR3: TGTGCCATCAGTGACTGGGACAGTGGGAAAAATAATTCACCCCTCCACTTT.